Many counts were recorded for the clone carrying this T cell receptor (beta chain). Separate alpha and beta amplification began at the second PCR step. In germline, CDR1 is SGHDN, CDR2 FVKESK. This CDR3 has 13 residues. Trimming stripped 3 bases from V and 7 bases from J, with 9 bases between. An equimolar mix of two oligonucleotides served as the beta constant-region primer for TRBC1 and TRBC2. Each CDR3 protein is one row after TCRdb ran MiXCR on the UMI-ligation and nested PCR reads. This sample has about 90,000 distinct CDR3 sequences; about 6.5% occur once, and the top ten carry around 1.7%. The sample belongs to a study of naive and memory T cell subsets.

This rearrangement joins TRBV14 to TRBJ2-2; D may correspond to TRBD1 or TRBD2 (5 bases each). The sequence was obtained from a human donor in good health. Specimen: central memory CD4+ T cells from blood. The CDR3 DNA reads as TGTGCCAGCAGCCATTGGGGGAACGGGGAGCTGTTTTTT. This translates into CASSHWGNGELFF. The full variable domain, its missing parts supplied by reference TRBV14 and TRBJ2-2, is EAGVTQFPSHSVIEKGQTVTLRCDPISGHDNLYWYRRVMGKEIKFLLHFVKESKQDESGMPNNRFLAERTGGTYSTLKVQPAELEDSGVYFCASSHWGNGELFFGEGSRLTVL.